The rows below give T cell receptor beta chains drawn from one sample of a study of human T cells and chemical hapten exposure. TCRdb fed the RACE reads into MiXCR, producing one record per CDR3 protein. Here the sample spans about 70,000 distinct CDR3 sequences, under 7.5% being singletons. What was sequenced was whole blood. The receptors stem from a female donor in good health. Some clones in this sample may be carry-over from other donors' samples. The CDR3 runs from the conserved cysteine through the conserved F or W. A D gene is named only where the DNA matches it firmly. The size entry is marked missing in some rows and otherwise reads once, few, many or a size class.

d_call	j_call	clone_size	v_call	cdr3_aa	cdr3_nt
TRBD1	TRBJ2-3	few	TRBV28	CASSLGPGGVTDTQYF	TGTGCCAGCAGTTTAGGTCCAGGGGGAGTGACAGATACGCAGTATTTT
.	TRBJ2-2	.	TRBV6-6	CASAYGDTGELFF	TGTGCCAGCGCCTATGGCGACACCGGGGAGCTGTTTTTT
.	TRBJ1-1	few	TRBV3-1	CASSQNRNTEAFF	TGTGCCAGCAGCCAAAATAGGAACACTGAAGCTTTCTTT
TRBD2	TRBJ2-5	many	TRBV7-2	CASSLIGGTSGRRETQYF	TGTGCCAGCAGCTTAATAGGTGGGACTAGCGGGAGAAGAGAGACCCAGTACTTC
.	TRBJ1-1	few	TRBV27	CASSLSRDTRAFF	TGTGCCAGCAGTTTATCTAGGGACACCCGAGCTTTCTTT
TRBD2	TRBJ2-1	few	TRBV11-2	CASSSETSIDEQFF	TGTGCCAGCAGCTCTGAGACTAGCATCGATGAGCAGTTCTTC
TRBD1	TRBJ1-3	many	TRBV29-1	CSVFWAGGTGNTIYF	TGCAGCGTTTTCTGGGCAGGGGGAACTGGAAACACCATATATTTT
.	TRBJ1-5	many	TRBV5-1	CASSPLYQPQHF	TGCGCCAGCTCCCCCCTGTATCAGCCCCAGCATTTT
.	TRBJ1-1	many	TRBV29-1	CSVEEGNTEAFF	TGCAGCGTTGAGGAAGGGAATACTGAAGCTTTCTTT
.	TRBJ1-5	many	TRBV28	CASRDGNQPQHF	TGTGCCAGCCGGGACGGGAATCAGCCCCAGCATTTT
TRBD1	TRBJ1-4	few	TRBV7-2	CASSLLGQGPNEKLFF	TGTGCCAGCAGCTTACTAGGACAGGGCCCTAATGAAAAACTGTTTTTT
.	TRBJ1-6	.	TRBV27	CASSLSGFRDSPLHF	TGTGCCAGCAGTTTATCGGGTTTTCGGGACTCACCCCTCCACTTT
.	TRBJ2-1	.	TRBV13	CASNRRGLGTYNEQFF	TGTGCCAGCAACCGCCGGGGCTTAGGAACCTACAATGAGCAGTTCTTC
.	TRBJ1-1	.	TRBV5-4	CASSLDRANTEAFF	TGTGCCAGCAGCTTGGACAGGGCGAACACTGAAGCTTTCTTT
.	TRBJ2-7	.	TRBV20-1	CSARDRALSSYEQYF	TGCAGTGCTAGAGATAGGGCTCTTAGCTCCTACGAGCAGTACTTC
.	TRBJ2-1	many	TRBV28	CASSSVGFQEQFF	TGTGCCAGCAGTTCGGTCGGGTTTCAGGAGCAGTTCTTC
TRBD2	TRBJ2-3	many	TRBV5-1	CASSLPTAGGGRTDTQYF	TGCGCCAGCAGCTTACCAACAGCGGGAGGAGGGCGAACAGATACGCAGTATTTT
.	TRBJ2-1	few	TRBV14	CASSQVANNEQFF	TGTGCCAGCAGCCAAGTGGCGAACAATGAGCAGTTCTTC
.	TRBJ2-4	.	TRBV15	CATRGAKNIQYF	TGTGCCACCAGGGGGGCCAAAAACATTCAGTACTTC
.	TRBJ2-5	few	TRBV29-1	CSVQPTTSKETQYF	TGCAGCGTTCAGCCGACTACGTCAAAAGAGACCCAGTACTTC
.	TRBJ1-6	many	TRBV28	CASTFRGSISPLHF	TGTGCCAGCACCTTCAGGGGATCTATTTCACCCCTCCACTTT
.	TRBJ2-7	few	TRBV2	CASSEAIASSYEQYF	TGTGCCAGCAGTGAAGCCATTGCGAGCTCCTACGAGCAGTACTTC
.	TRBJ2-2	many	TRBV12-3/TRBV12-4	CASSFSGEPDGELFF	TGTGCCAGCAGTTTTTCTGGGGAGCCGGACGGGGAGCTGTTTTTT
.	TRBJ1-1	many	TRBV6-5	CASHGKAIEEAFF	TGTGCCAGCCACGGGAAAGCTATAGAGGAGGCTTTCTTT
.	TRBJ1-5	many	TRBV28	CASLLAGLSQPQHF	TGTGCCAGCCTGTTGGCGGGGCTCAGTCAGCCCCAGCATTTT
TRBD2	TRBJ2-7	.	TRBV9	CASSVGTSGRGEQYF	TGTGCCAGCAGCGTAGGAACTAGCGGGAGGGGCGAGCAGTACTTC
.	TRBJ2-5	many	TRBV18	CASSPDIQETQYF	TGTGCCAGCTCTCCGGACATCCAAGAGACCCAGTACTTC
TRBD2	TRBJ2-7	many	TRBV6-5	CASSYSGLAGEGYHEQYF	TGTGCCAGCAGTTACTCGGGACTAGCGGGAGAGGGGTATCACGAGCAGTACTTC